The rows below give T cell receptor beta chains drawn from one sample of a study of T cells in Graves' hyperthyroidism and ophthalmopathy. MiXCR was run by TCRdb on the multiplex PCR reads, yielding one entry per CDR3 protein. The sample lists roughly 500,000 distinct CDR3 sequences; about 22% were seen once. The sample consisted of blood. The source is a woman in her seventies with Graves' ophthalmopathy. CDR3s include the opening cysteine and the closing phenylalanine or tryptophan. Fields, in order: V gene, D gene, J gene, clone size, CDR3 DNA, CDR3 protein. The D gene is left open where the match is weak. Rows give clone size only sometimes, using once, few, many, or a class for an expanded clone.

v_gene: TRBV12-3/TRBV12-4
d_gene: NA
j_gene: TRBJ2-1
abundance: many
CDR3nt: TGTGCCAGCAGCTTTGGCCCCCTTGGACGGTCGTACAATGAGCAGTTCTTC
CDR3aa: CASSFGPLGRSYNEQFF

v_gene: TRBV25-1
d_gene: TRBD1
j_gene: TRBJ1-2
abundance: few
CDR3nt: TGTGCCAGCAGTGGCCGGGACAGGGACTATGGCTACACCTTC
CDR3aa: CASSGRDRDYGYTF

v_gene: TRBV11-2
d_gene: NA
j_gene: TRBJ2-6
abundance: NA
CDR3nt: TGTGCCAGCAGCTTAGATACGGGGTTTTGGGCCAACGTCCTGACTTTC
CDR3aa: CASSLDTGFWANVLTF

v_gene: TRBV11-2
d_gene: NA
j_gene: TRBJ1-4
abundance: few
CDR3nt: TGTGCCAGCAGCCGACGCGGGGCGGGCCTGGAAAAACTGTTTTTT
CDR3aa: CASSRRGAGLEKLFF

v_gene: TRBV7-8
d_gene: NA
j_gene: TRBJ2-7
abundance: NA
CDR3nt: TGTGCCAGCAGCTTAGACGGAGAAACATACGAGCAGTACTTC
CDR3aa: CASSLDGETYEQYF

v_gene: TRBV7-3
d_gene: NA
j_gene: TRBJ1-1
abundance: many
CDR3nt: TGTGCCAGCAGCTTACGGATGAACACTGAAGCTTTCTTT
CDR3aa: CASSLRMNTEAFF

v_gene: TRBV12-3/TRBV12-4
d_gene: NA
j_gene: TRBJ2-3
abundance: few
CDR3nt: TGTGCCAGCACCTCACGCCCGTCTAGCGGCACAGATACGCAGTATTTT
CDR3aa: CASTSRPSSGTDTQYF

v_gene: TRBV27
d_gene: TRBD1
j_gene: TRBJ1-1
abundance: few
CDR3nt: TGTGCCAGCAGTTCTTGGACAGGGGGAGTTGAAGCTTTCTTT
CDR3aa: CASSSWTGGVEAFF

v_gene: TRBV24-1
d_gene: NA
j_gene: TRBJ1-1
abundance: many
CDR3nt: TGTGCCACCAGAGGACAGAACACTGAAGCTTTCTTT
CDR3aa: CATRGQNTEAFF

v_gene: TRBV25-1
d_gene: NA
j_gene: TRBJ1-1
abundance: NA
CDR3nt: TGTGCCAGCACCTTAGGGACCAGCACTGAAGCTTTCTTT
CDR3aa: CASTLGTSTEAFF

v_gene: TRBV7-2
d_gene: TRBD2
j_gene: TRBJ2-3
abundance: NA
CDR3nt: TGTGCCAGCAGCTTAGGGGGACTAGCGGGAGAAGATACGCAGTATTTT
CDR3aa: CASSLGGLAGEDTQYF

v_gene: TRBV5-1
d_gene: NA
j_gene: TRBJ2-5
abundance: NA
CDR3nt: TGCGCCAGCAGCTTACAGCCAGAGACCCAGTACTTC
CDR3aa: CASSLQPETQYF

v_gene: TRBV20-1
d_gene: TRBD1
j_gene: TRBJ1-6
abundance: NA
CDR3nt: TGCAGTGCCAGGACAGGGGACGATCCGAATTCACCCCTCCACTTT
CDR3aa: CSARTGDDPNSPLHF

v_gene: TRBV7-9
d_gene: NA
j_gene: TRBJ2-7
abundance: few
CDR3nt: TGTGCCAGCAGCTTCGCGCTTGGGCTAGAGCAGTACTTC
CDR3aa: CASSFALGLEQYF

v_gene: TRBV20-1
d_gene: TRBD2
j_gene: TRBJ2-1
abundance: once
CDR3nt: TGCAGTGCTAGAGCCTTTGGCGGGGGCTCCTACAATGAGCAGTTCTTC
CDR3aa: CSARAFGGGSYNEQFF

v_gene: TRBV20-1
d_gene: NA
j_gene: TRBJ2-1
abundance: NA
CDR3nt: TGCAGTGCTAGAGTCTTTCGGGACCCCCTTTACAATGAGCAGTTCTTC
CDR3aa: CSARVFRDPLYNEQFF

v_gene: TRBV6-1
d_gene: TRBD1
j_gene: TRBJ1-6
abundance: many
CDR3nt: TGTGCCAGCAGTTTCCGGGACAGGAGTAATTCACCCCTCCACTTT
CDR3aa: CASSFRDRSNSPLHF

v_gene: TRBV7-2
d_gene: NA
j_gene: TRBJ2-5
abundance: NA
CDR3nt: TGTGCCAGCAGCTTAGTGTCTTCCCCTATGGGGGAGACCCAGTACTTC
CDR3aa: CASSLVSSPMGETQYF

v_gene: TRBV7-9
d_gene: TRBD2
j_gene: TRBJ2-1
abundance: NA
CDR3nt: TGTGCCAGCAGCCAGGGACTAGCGGGAGGGCCCGGTGAGCAGTTCTTC
CDR3aa: CASSQGLAGGPGEQFF

v_gene: TRBV5-6
d_gene: NA
j_gene: TRBJ1-5
abundance: few
CDR3nt: TGTGCCAGCAGCTTGGGGGGGCCGGTCGGTCAGCCCCAGCATTTT
CDR3aa: CASSLGGPVGQPQHF

v_gene: TRBV2
d_gene: TRBD2
j_gene: TRBJ2-3
abundance: many
CDR3nt: TGTGCCAGCAGTGAAAGCGGGAGTACCACAGATACGCAGTATTTT
CDR3aa: CASSESGSTTDTQYF

v_gene: TRBV19
d_gene: TRBD2
j_gene: TRBJ2-7
abundance: NA
CDR3nt: TGTGCCAGTACTCCCAGAGACGGGGCTAGCGGGAGCTCCTACGAGCAGTACTTC
CDR3aa: CASTPRDGASGSSYEQYF

v_gene: TRBV9
d_gene: NA
j_gene: TRBJ1-6
abundance: NA
CDR3nt: TGTGCCAGCAGCGCGACAGGCTATAATTCACCCCTCCACTTT
CDR3aa: CASSATGYNSPLHF

v_gene: TRBV5-6
d_gene: NA
j_gene: TRBJ1-2
abundance: NA
CDR3nt: TGTGCCAGCAGCCACTCCGCGGGCTTCTATGGCTACACCTTC
CDR3aa: CASSHSAGFYGYTF

v_gene: TRBV19
d_gene: TRBD2
j_gene: TRBJ2-6
abundance: NA
CDR3nt: TGTGCCAGTAGTATTAGGCTAGCGGGAGCTGGGGCCAACGTCCTGACTTTC
CDR3aa: CASSIRLAGAGANVLTF